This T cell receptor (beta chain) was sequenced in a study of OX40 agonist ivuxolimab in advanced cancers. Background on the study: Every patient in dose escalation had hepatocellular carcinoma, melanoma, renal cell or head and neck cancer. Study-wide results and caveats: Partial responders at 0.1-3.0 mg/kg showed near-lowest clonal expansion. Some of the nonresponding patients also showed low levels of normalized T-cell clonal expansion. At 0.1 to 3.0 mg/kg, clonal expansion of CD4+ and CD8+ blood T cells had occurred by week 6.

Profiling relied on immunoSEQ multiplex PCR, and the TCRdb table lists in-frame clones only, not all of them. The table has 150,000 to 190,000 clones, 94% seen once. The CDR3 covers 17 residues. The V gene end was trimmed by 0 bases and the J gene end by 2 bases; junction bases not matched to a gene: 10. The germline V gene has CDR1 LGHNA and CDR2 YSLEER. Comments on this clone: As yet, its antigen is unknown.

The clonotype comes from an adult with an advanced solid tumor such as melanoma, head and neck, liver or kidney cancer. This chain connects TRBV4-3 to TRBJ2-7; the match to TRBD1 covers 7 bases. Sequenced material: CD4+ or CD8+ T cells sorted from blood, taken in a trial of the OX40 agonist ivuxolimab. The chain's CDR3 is CASSQEIDRASPYEQYF. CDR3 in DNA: TGCGCCAGCAGCCAAGAAATCGACAGGGCGAGTCCCTACGAGCAGTACTTC.